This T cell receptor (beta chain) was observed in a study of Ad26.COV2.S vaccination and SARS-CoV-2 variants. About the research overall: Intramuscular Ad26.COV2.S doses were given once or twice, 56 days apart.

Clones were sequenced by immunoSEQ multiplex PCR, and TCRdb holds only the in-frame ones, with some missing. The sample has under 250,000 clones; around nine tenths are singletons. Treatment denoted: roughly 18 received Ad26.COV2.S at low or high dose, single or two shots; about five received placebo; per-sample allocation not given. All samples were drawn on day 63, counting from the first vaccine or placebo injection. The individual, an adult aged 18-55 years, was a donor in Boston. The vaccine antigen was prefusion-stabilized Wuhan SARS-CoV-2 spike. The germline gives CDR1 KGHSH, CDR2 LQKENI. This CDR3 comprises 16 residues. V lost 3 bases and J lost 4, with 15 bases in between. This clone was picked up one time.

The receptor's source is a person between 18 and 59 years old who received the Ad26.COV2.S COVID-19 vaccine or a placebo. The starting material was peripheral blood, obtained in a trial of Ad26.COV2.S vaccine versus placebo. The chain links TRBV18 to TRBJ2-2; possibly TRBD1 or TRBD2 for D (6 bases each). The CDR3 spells CASSPSGASLTGELFF. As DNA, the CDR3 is TGTGCCAGCTCACCTTCGGGGGCCTCGCTCACCGGGGAGCTGTTTTTT.